This entry is about one T cell receptor (beta chain). Its specificity is not known. The study drew all its donors from Caucasian adults living in Nashville, Tennessee. Naive CD4+ cells were CD45RA-selected; the remaining cells were memory. TCRdb keeps only in-frame clones here, not all; method: immunoSEQ multiplex PCR. The repertoire includes under 650,000 clones, almost 97% of them detected once, and 0.06% sits in the top ten. Germline V lookup: CDR1 MDHEN, CDR2 SYDVKM. V lost 8 bases and J 8 bases, leaving 18 bases between the germline ends. The CDR3 contains 13 residues. These data originate in a study of shared clonotypes between healthy human individuals. Overall study findings and caveats: Naive CD4 clonotypes overlapped across several donors at roughly 5%. Memory subsets had estimated richness that was generally smaller than that of naive subsets.

Sequencing input: naive CD4+ T cells sorted from blood. Specified subset: CD45RA+ positively selected. The source is a woman aged 25-40 years in good health. This chain connects TRBV28 to TRBJ1-2, with unresolved D. CDR3 protein: CASGTTALKGYTF. CDR3 bases: TGTGCCAGCGGTACCACAGCCCTAAAGGGCTACACCTTC.